This T cell receptor beta chain was recorded in a study of technical replicates of blood from several donors. The V gene's germline CDR1 is SQVTM and CDR2 ANQGSEA. This CDR3 region has 15 residues. Trimming left V 4 bases short and J 4 bases short, with 16 bases between. Profiled with immunoSEQ multiplex PCR; TCRdb holds only in-frame clones, not every one. This table has almost 55,000 clones, 94% appearing once. The receptor was isolated from a human donor in good health. Sequenced material: T cells isolated from PBMCs. V gene TRBV29-1 combines with J gene TRBJ1-4; possible D gene TRBD1, 6 bases. The DNA of the CDR3 is TGCAGCGTTGGGTCGTCTGGGGGCTATAATGAAAAACTGTTTTTT. Translated: CSVGSSGGYNEKLFF.